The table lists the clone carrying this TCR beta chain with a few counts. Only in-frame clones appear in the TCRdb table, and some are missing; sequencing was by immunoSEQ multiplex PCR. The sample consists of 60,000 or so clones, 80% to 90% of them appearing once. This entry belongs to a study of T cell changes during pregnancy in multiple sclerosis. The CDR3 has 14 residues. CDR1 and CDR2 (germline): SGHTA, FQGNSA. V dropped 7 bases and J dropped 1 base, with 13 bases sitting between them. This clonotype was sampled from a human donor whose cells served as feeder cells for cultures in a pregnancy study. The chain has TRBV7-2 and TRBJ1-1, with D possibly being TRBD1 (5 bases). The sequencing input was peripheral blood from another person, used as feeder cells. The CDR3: CASTYGAANTEAFF. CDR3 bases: TGTGCCAGCACCTACGGGGCAGCGAACACTGAAGCTTTCTTT.